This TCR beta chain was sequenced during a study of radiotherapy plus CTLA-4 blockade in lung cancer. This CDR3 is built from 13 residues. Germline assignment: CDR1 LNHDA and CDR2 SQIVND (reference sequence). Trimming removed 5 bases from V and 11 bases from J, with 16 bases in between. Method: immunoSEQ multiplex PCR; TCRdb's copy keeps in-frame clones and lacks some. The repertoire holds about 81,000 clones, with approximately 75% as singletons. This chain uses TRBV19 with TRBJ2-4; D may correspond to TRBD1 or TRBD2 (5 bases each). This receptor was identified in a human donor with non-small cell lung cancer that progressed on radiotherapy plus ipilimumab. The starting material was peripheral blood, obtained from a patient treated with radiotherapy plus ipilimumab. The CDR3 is CASSGSTAALQYF. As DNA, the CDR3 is TGTGCCAGTAGTGGATCGACAGCGGCGCTTCAGTACTTC.